Below are 17 T cell receptor beta chains sequenced from a single sample in a study of T cells in Graves' hyperthyroidism and ophthalmopathy. Authors of the study amplified TCR beta CDR3 regions from RNA transcripts. First-round RT-PCR of the TCR CDR3 relied on the HTBI primer set. TCRdb independently ran MiXCR on the multiplex PCR reads; one entry per CDR3 protein. The sample holds about 840,000 distinct CDR3 sequences, more than 30% seen once. The specimen was blood. The source is a man between 18 and 35 years old with Graves' hyperthyroidism.

This clonotype was seen ten or more times. The chain uses TRBV6-5 and TRBJ1-1; TRBD1 matches 7 bases. The trim removed 7 bases at V and 4 bases at J, leaving 6 bases unmatched. Germline values: CDR1 MNHEY, CDR2 SVGAGI. The CDR3 sequence is 13 residues long. The CDR3 loop reads CASTETGITEAFF. The CDR3 DNA is TGTGCCAGCACCGAGACAGGGATCACTGAAGCTTTCTTT.

The chain recombines TRBV29-1 with TRBJ1-3; 7 bases are shared with TRBD1. Germline V gene sequence: CDR1 SQVTM, CDR2 ANQGSEA. This CDR3 spans 14 amino acids. J gave up 8 bases and V 2 bases, and 9 bases lay outside the gene matches. CDR3 sequence reads: CSVELNRGVDTIYF. The DNA of the CDR3 is TGCAGCGTTGAACTTAACAGGGGTGTGGACACCATATATTTT. Supplemented by reference TRBV29-1 and TRBJ1-3, the full variable domain reads SAVISQKPSRDICQRGTSLTIQCQVDSQVTMMFWYRQQPGQSLTLIATANQGSEATYESGFVIDKFPISRPNLTFSTLTVSNMSPEDSSIYLCSVELNRGVDTIYFGEGSWLTVV.

This clonotype turned up a few times. The rearrangement links TRBV7-9 to TRBJ2-7; a weak D match, TRBD1 (5 bases). Germline V gene sequence: CDR1 SEHNR, CDR2 FQNEAQ (reference sequence). V was clipped by 1 base and J by 0 bases, with 10 bases between them. The CDR3 contains 15 residues. CDR3 coding DNA: TGTGCCAGCAGCTTAGGGGCCAGGGCCTCCTACGAGCAGTACTTC. Its translation is CASSLGARASYEQYF.

This chain uses TRBV7-9 with TRBJ2-5; 13 positions agree with TRBD2. Germline V gene lookup returns CDR1 SEHNR and CDR2 FQNEAQ (reference sequence). With 5 bases clipped from V and 3 bases from J, the junction kept 6 bases outside the gene matches. The CDR3 sequence is 16 residues long. CDR3 sequence: CASSRGTSGTKETQYF. The CDR3 DNA is TGTGCCAGCAGCCGAGGGACTAGCGGGACCAAAGAGACCCAGTACTTC.

The gene calls are TRBV29-1 and TRBJ2-7, with a tentative D call TRBD1 (5 bases). The length of the CDR3 is 13 residues. Per the germline V gene, CDR1 is SQVTM and CDR2 is ANQGSEA. V shed 3 bases and J shed 8 bases, with 17 bases lying between them. CDR3 bases: TGCAGCGTTGAGTCGGGTGTTGGGGCACAGCAGTACTTC. This translates into CSVESGVGAQQYF.

This clonotype was seen repeatedly, ten times or more. The chain links TRBV20-1 to TRBJ1-4; D is ambiguous. V lost 2 bases and J lost 4, with 8 bases in between. Germline lookup yields CDR1 DFQATT and CDR2 SNEGSKA (reference sequence). There are 13 residues in the CDR3. The DNA for the CDR3 is TGCAGTGCTAGACAGAACCGTAATGAAAAACTGTTTTTT. Translation: CSARQNRNEKLFF.

This clonotype was recorded at least ten times. The V and J genes are TRBV2 and TRBJ2-7; D call uncertain. Deletions cut 9 bases from V and 6 bases from J, with 12 bases between. CDR3 length: 11 amino acids. Germline lookup yields CDR1 SNHLY and CDR2 FYNNEI. The CDR3 DNA reads as TGTGCCAGTATTATGGTAGTCGAGCAGTACTTC. This sequence encodes CASIMVVEQYF.

About this clonotype itself: The germline gene is not matched at one end of the junction; a read error may be the cause. This chain links TRBV10-3 with TRBJ1-5; a weak D match, TRBD1 (5 bases). CDR1 and CDR2 (germline): ENHRY, SYGVKD. The CDR3 loop spans 15 amino acids. CDR3 nucleotides: TGTGCCAGCAGTTACCGGGGGGAGGGAGATCAGCCCCAGCATTTT. It yields the protein CASSYRGEGDQPQHF.

The chain combines TRBV19 with TRBJ2-7; TRBD2 matches at 9 bases. This CDR3 is 14 amino acids long. The V gene end was trimmed by 6 bases and the J gene end by 3 bases; junction bases not matched to a gene: 6. Germline V gene data show CDR1 as LNHDA and CDR2 as SQIVND (reference sequence). The DNA for the CDR3 is TGTGCCAGTAGACGCGGGGGGGCCGGCTACGAGCAGTACTTC. Translating gives CASRRGGAGYEQYF.

CDR3 amino acids: CSVSARAGNTIYF. In DNA form, the CDR3 reads TGCAGCGTTTCCGCGCGGGCTGGAAACACCATATATTTT. The chain combines TRBV29-1 with TRBJ1-3, with D unresolved. Trimming took off 5 bases at V and 2 bases at J, with 10 bases between the two ends. There are 13 residues in the CDR3. Germline values: CDR1 SQVTM, CDR2 ANQGSEA.

In regard to this clonotype: One end of the junction varies from germline; a read error may be responsible. This chain uses TRBV10-3 with TRBJ1-1; 8 bases are a match to TRBD1. The germline V gene encodes CDR1 ENHRY and CDR2 SYGVKD. The CDR3 is made up of 15 amino acids. The DNA of the CDR3 is TGTGCCAGCAGTTTATCTCCGCAGGGGGCGCCTGAAGCTTTCTTT. It translates to CASSLSPQGAPEAFF.

The V gene is TRBV7-3, the J gene TRBJ1-1; D is possibly TRBD1 (6 bases). The CDR3 sequence is 16 residues long. The V gene's germline CDR1 is SGHTA and CDR2 FQGTGA. Trimming pared 2 bases from V and 0 bases from J, leaving 13 bases between. CDR3 bases: TGTGCCAGCAGCTTACGGAGGGGGGCCCTGAACACTGAAGCTTTCTTT. This translates into CASSLRRGALNTEAFF.

This rearrangement joins TRBV2 to TRBJ1-5; 8 bases fit TRBD1. V lost 7 bases, J lost 0 bases, and 14 bases stayed unmatched. Germline V gene data show CDR1 as SNHLY and CDR2 as FYNNEI. The CDR3 is 18 residues long. DNA for the CDR3: TGTGCCAGCACCCCAGGGACAGGCGCTACCTATAGCAATCAGCCCCAGCATTTT. Translation gives CASTPGTGATYSNQPQHF.

This clonotype was detected ten times or more. The rearrangement links TRBV20-1 to TRBJ1-2, with 10 bases that match TRBD1. The CDR3 totals 15 residues. After removal of 0 bases from V and 2 bases from J, the junction contained 3 bases not matched to a gene. Germline lookup yields CDR1 DFQATT and CDR2 SNEGSKA (reference sequence). CDR3 region: CSAREAGQGNYGYTF. The CDR3 coding sequence is TGCAGTGCTAGAGAGGCGGGACAGGGGAACTATGGCTACACCTTC.

The chain links TRBV6-5 to TRBJ1-5, with D unresolved. V dropped 0 bases and J dropped 9 bases, with 9 bases sitting between them. This CDR3 spans 13 amino acids. Looked up from germline, CDR1 is MNHEY and CDR2 is SVGAGI. The DNA for the CDR3 is TGTGCCAGCAGTTACTCGACGCGTGGGCCCCAGCATTTT. Translating it yields CASSYSTRGPQHF.

This clonotype was observed once. CDR3 coding DNA: TGCAGCGTCGGGACAGGGTGGGATGAAAAACTGTTTTTT. This codes for CSVGTGWDEKLFF. The V call is TRBV29-1, the J call TRBJ1-4; 9 positions agree with TRBD1. Germline V gene data show CDR1 as SQVTM and CDR2 as ANQGSEA. The trim removed 6 bases at V and 6 bases at J, leaving 5 bases unmatched. The CDR3 is 13 amino acids.

The chain uses TRBV6-5 and TRBJ1-1, with a tentative D call TRBD1 (6 bases). This CDR3 comprises 12 residues. The V and J ends lost 4 bases and 7 bases respectively, with 10 bases between them. CDR1 and CDR2 from the germline V gene are MNHEY and SVGAGI. The CDR3: CASSLQGGEAFF. Written as DNA, the CDR3 is TGTGCCAGCAGTTTACAGGGAGGTGAAGCTTTCTTT.